This TCR beta chain was profiled in a study of cytomegalovirus exposure and HLA in healthy donors. At the level of the study: Inside one of the first data releases sat around 80 million unique TCRs taken from HLA-typed donors.

CDR1 is MDHEN and CDR2 is SYDVKM in the germline V gene. The CDR3 has 14 amino acids. V shed 2 bases and J shed 15 bases, with 19 bases lying between them. Vbeta (60) and Jbeta (13) primers were used in the PCR. This table comes from immunoSEQ multiplex PCR, and its TCRdb copy is limited to in-frame clones, with some not included. The sample holds about 160,000 clones, 75% to 85% seen once. This chain uses TRBV28 with TRBJ1-4; no reliable D call. This clonotype was sampled from a man between 45 and 60 years old in good health and CMV-seropositive. The sample comprised PBMCs. DNA for the CDR3: TGTGCCAGCAGTTTAGGCGGAGGTGTTAAGAGGTTGTTTTTT. Translated: CASSLGGGVKRLFF.